These T cell receptor beta chains were read from a single sample in a study of T cell repertoires in cytomegalovirus infection. One entry per CDR3 protein, called by TCRdb with MiXCR from the reads. Counted here are 250,000 or so distinct CDR3 sequences, roughly 9.1% occurring once; the ten biggest clones make up about 16%. The sequenced material came from PBMCs. These receptors all stem from a human donor in good health (CMV status not recorded). Some clones in this sample may be carry-over from other donors' samples. The CDR3 runs from the conserved cysteine through the conserved F or W. The order of the fields is V gene, D gene, clone size, J gene, CDR3 protein, CDR3 DNA. D genes are given only for firm matches. Expanded clones are given a class, and other clones once, few, many or no size at all.

>TRBV6-6|.|many|TRBJ2-5
CASRAGKGETQYF
TGTGCCAGCAGGGCAGGGAAAGGAGAGACCCAGTACTTC
>TRBV28|TRBD2|many|TRBJ2-3
CASSFGGATDTQYF
TGTGCCAGCAGTTTCGGGGGGGCCACAGATACGCAGTATTTT
>TRBV11-2|TRBD1|many|TRBJ1-2
CASSFIGTGGYGYTF
TGTGCCAGCAGCTTCATCGGGACAGGGGGCTATGGCTACACCTTC
>TRBV7-2|TRBD2|many|TRBJ2-7
CASTDGGGRAYEQYF
TGTGCCAGCACCGATGGGGGCGGGAGGGCCTACGAGCAGTACTTC
>TRBV7-8|.|many|TRBJ2-7
CASGTGRGAEQYF
TGTGCCAGCGGTACGGGGAGAGGAGCCGAGCAGTACTTC
>TRBV20-1|.|few|TRBJ2-5
CSARKSGAFKVTQYF
TGCAGTGCTAGAAAGTCGGGGGCATTTAAAGTGACCCAGTACTTC
>TRBV7-2|TRBD1|many|TRBJ2-7
CASSPGTGVLPFMEQYF
TGTGCCAGCAGCCCCGGGACAGGGGTCCTCCCTTTCATGGAGCAGTACTTC
>TRBV7-2|.|many|TRBJ1-2
CASSYTGNYGYTF
TGTGCCAGCAGCTATACAGGGAACTATGGCTACACCTTC
>TRBV19|.|many|TRBJ2-7
CASSKDTRIYEQYF
TGTGCCAGTAGTAAGGACACCCGTATCTACGAGCAGTACTTC
>TRBV6-1|.|many|TRBJ1-1
CASSPRGGAATEAFF
TGTGCCAGCAGTCCGCGGGGGGGGGCGGCCACTGAAGCTTTCTTT
>TRBV14|TRBD2|.|TRBJ2-1
CASSQKAGLRNEQFF
TGTGCCAGCAGCCAGAAAGCGGGACTGCGTAATGAGCAGTTCTTC
>TRBV12-5|.|many|TRBJ2-7
CASGDGNSYEQYF
TGTGCTAGTGGTGACGGAAACTCCTACGAGCAGTACTTC
>TRBV6-2/TRBV6-3|.|.|TRBJ2-1
CASTLGGGLTDQFF
TGTGCCAGCACCCTAGGGGGGGGGCTCACCGACCAGTTCTTC
>TRBV7-2|.|many|TRBJ1-1
CASSGRRGANTEAFF
TGTGCCAGCAGCGGCCGGAGAGGGGCGAACACTGAAGCTTTCTTT
>TRBV7-2|.|many|TRBJ1-5
CASSSTGAPRMPQHF
TGTGCCAGCAGTTCAACAGGAGCCCCCCGTATGCCCCAGCATTTT
>TRBV7-2|.|many|TRBJ2-3
CASSSGTLTDTQYF
TGTGCCAGCAGCTCCGGGACATTGACAGATACGCAGTATTTT
>TRBV29-1|.|many|TRBJ1-2
CSVGGQGINGYTF
TGCAGCGTTGGGGGTCAAGGCATAAATGGCTACACCTTC
>TRBV7-2|TRBD2|many|TRBJ2-7
CASSLAVLAGVVKTEEQYF
TGTGCCAGCAGCTTAGCGGTCCTAGCGGGAGTTGTGAAGACGGAGGAGCAGTACTTC
>TRBV19|TRBD1|many|TRBJ1-2
CASSNDRGRGNGYTF
TGTGCCAGTAGTAACGACAGGGGGCGAGGGAATGGCTACACCTTC
>TRBV7-6|TRBD2|many|TRBJ2-5
CASSFVAGTQETQYF
TGTGCCAGCAGCTTTGTAGCGGGCACCCAAGAGACCCAGTACTTC
>TRBV7-2|.|many|TRBJ2-1
CASSSHLTGNEQFF
TGTGCCAGCAGCTCCCACCTAACAGGGAATGAGCAGTTCTTC
>TRBV19|.|many|TRBJ2-7
CASSITGRTYEQYF
TGTGCCAGTAGTATAACCGGCCGTACCTACGAGCAGTACTTC
>TRBV7-2|TRBD2|many|TRBJ2-7
CASSLQGTSGISYEQYF
TGTGCCAGCAGCCTACAAGGGACTAGCGGGATTAGCTACGAGCAGTACTTC
>TRBV7-8|.|many|TRBJ2-2
CASSLLQASLNTGELFF
TGTGCCAGCAGCTTATTGCAGGCTTCTTTGAACACCGGGGAGCTGTTTTTT
>TRBV7-2|.|many|TRBJ1-1
CASSLLGSNTEAFF
TGTGCCAGCAGCTTACTCGGGTCGAACACTGAAGCTTTCTTT
>TRBV29-1|.|many|TRBJ1-1
CSATRGFTEAFF
TGCAGCGCCACCCGGGGGTTCACTGAAGCTTTCTTT
>TRBV18|TRBD2|many|TRBJ2-2
CASSPQSSGMTGELFF
TGTGCCAGCTCACCTCAATCTAGCGGGATGACCGGGGAGCTGTTTTTT
>TRBV7-6|TRBD1|many|TRBJ2-7
CASRRTGQSYEQYF
TGTGCCAGCAGGCGGACAGGGCAAAGCTACGAGCAGTACTTC